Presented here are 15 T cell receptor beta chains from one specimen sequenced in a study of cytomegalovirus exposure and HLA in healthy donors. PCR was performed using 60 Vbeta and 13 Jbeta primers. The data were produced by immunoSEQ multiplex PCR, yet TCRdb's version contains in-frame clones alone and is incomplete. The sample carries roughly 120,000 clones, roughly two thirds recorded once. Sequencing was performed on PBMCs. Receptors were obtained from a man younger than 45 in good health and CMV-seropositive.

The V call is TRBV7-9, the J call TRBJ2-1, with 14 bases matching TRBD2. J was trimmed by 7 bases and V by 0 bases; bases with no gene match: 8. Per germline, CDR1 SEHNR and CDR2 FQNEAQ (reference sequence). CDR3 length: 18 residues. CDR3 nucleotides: TGTGCCAGCAGCTTAGCTGAGGGACTAGCGGGAGTTCATAATGAGCAGTTCTTC. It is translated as CASSLAEGLAGVHNEQFF.

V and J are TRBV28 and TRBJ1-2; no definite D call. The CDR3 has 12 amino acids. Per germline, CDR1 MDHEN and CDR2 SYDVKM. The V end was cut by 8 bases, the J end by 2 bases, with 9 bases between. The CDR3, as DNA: TGTGCCAGCTACAGCCTCAACTATGGCTACACCTTC. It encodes CASYSLNYGYTF.

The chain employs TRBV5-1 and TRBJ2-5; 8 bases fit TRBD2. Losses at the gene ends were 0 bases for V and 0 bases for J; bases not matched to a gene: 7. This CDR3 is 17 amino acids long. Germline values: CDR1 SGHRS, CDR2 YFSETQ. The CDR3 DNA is TGCGCCAGCAGCTTGGGGACTAGCAGACCGTACCAAGAGACCCAGTACTTC. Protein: CASSLGTSRPYQETQYF.

CDR3 in DNA: TGCGCCAGCAGCTTGAGGGGGGGCACTGAAGCTTTCTTT. It yields the protein CASSLRGGTEAFF. The V call is TRBV5-1, the J call TRBJ1-1; TRBD1 is a possible D gene (6 bases). CDR1 and CDR2 from the germline V gene are SGHRS and YFSETQ. V lost 1 base and J lost 4, with 8 bases in between. This CDR3 has 13 amino acids.

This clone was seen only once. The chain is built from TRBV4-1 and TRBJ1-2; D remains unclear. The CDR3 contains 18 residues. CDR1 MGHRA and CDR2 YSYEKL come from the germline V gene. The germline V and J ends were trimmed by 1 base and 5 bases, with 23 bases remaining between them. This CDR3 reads CASSQAPGRTHQRYGYTF. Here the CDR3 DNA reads TGCGCCAGCAGCCAAGCCCCCGGGAGGACCCATCAACGGTATGGCTACACCTTC.

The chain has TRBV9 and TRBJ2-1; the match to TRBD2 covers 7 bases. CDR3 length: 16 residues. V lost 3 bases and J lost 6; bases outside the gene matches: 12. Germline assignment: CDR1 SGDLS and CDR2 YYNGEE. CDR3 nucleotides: TGTGCCAGCAGCGCGTCGACCTCTCCTAGCGGCAATGAGCAGTTCTTC. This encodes CASSASTSPSGNEQFF.

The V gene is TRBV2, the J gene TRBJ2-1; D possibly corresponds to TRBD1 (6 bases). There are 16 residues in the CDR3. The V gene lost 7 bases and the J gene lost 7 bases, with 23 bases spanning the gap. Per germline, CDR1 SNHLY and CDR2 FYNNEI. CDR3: CASTTPGHTRRNEQFF. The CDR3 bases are TGTGCCAGCACCACCCCGGGACACACCCGGCGGAATGAGCAGTTCTTC.

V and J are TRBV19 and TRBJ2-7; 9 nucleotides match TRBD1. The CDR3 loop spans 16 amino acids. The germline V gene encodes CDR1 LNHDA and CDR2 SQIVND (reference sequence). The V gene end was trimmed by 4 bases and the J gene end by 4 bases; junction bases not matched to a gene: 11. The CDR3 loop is CASSTRSTGGEYEQYF. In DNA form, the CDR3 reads TGTGCCAGTAGTACGAGATCGACAGGGGGTGAGTACGAGCAGTACTTC.

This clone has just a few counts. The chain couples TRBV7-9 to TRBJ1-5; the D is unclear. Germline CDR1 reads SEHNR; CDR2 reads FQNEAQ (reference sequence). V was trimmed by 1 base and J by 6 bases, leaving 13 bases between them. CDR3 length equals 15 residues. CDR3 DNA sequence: TGTGCCAGCAGCTTAGAGGGAGCTTGGGGTCAGCCCCAGCATTTT. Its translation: CASSLEGAWGQPQHF.

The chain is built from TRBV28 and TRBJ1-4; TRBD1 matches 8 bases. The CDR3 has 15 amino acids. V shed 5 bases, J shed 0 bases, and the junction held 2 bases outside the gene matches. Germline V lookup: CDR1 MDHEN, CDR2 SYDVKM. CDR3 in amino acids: CASSLTGATNEKLFF. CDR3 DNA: TGTGCCAGCAGTCTGACAGGGGCAACTAATGAAAAACTGTTTTTT. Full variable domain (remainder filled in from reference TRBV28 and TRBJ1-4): DVKVTQSSRYLVKRTGEKVFLECVQDMDHENMFWYRQDPGLGLRLIYFSYDVKMKEKGDIPEGYSVSREKKERFSLILESASTNQTSMYLCASSLTGATNEKLFFGSGTQLSVL.

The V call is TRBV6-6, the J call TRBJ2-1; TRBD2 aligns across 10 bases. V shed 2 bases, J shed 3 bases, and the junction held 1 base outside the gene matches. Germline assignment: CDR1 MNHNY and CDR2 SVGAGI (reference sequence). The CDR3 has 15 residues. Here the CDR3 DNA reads TGTGCCAGCAGTTACACTAGCGGGGTCTACAATGAGCAGTTCTTC. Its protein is CASSYTSGVYNEQFF.

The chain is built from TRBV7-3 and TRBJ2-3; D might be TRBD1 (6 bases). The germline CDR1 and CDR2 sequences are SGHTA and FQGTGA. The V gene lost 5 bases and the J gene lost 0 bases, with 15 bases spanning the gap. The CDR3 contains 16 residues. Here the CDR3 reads CASSRTTGFSTDTQYF. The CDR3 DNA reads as TGTGCCAGCAGCCGTACTACAGGGTTTAGCACAGATACGCAGTATTTT. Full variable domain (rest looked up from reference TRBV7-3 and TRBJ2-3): GAGVSQTPSNKVTEKGKYVELRCDPISGHTALYWYRQSLGQGPEFLIYFQGTGAADDSGLPNDRFFAVRPEGSVSTLKIQRTERGDSAVYLCASSRTTGFSTDTQYFGPGTRLTVL.

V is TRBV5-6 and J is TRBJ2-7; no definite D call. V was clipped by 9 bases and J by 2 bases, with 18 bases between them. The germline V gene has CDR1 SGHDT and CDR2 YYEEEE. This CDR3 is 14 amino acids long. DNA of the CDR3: TGTGCCAACAGACCACGACCAGGCCCCTACGAGCAGTACTTC. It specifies CANRPRPGPYEQYF.

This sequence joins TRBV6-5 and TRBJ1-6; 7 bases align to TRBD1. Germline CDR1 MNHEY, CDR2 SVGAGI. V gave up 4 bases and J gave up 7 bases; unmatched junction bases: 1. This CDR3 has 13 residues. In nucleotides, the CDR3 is TGTGCCAGCAGTTGGGACAGAAATTCACCCCTCCACTTT. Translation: CASSWDRNSPLHF.

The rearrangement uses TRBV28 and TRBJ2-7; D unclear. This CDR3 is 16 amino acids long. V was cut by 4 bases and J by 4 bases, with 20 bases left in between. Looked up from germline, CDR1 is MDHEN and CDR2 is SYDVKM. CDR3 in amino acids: CASSSAAAPVSYEQYF. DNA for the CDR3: TGTGCCAGCAGTTCCGCAGCAGCGCCCGTAAGTTACGAGCAGTACTTC.